Following are 8 T cell receptor beta chains from one sample sequenced in a study of blood T cell repertoires in COVID-19. TCRdb's copy holds only in-frame clones and misses some; the assay was immunoSEQ multiplex PCR. This sample has roughly 250,000 clones, with 85% found just once. Sequenced: peripheral blood. Source of these receptors: a woman aged 55-69 years with active or convalescent COVID-19.

The chain combines TRBV5-1 with TRBJ2-3; TRBD2 agrees at 11 bases. J lost 5 bases, V lost 0 bases, and 8 bases had no gene match. The CDR3 runs to 17 residues. Germline values: CDR1 SGHRS, CDR2 YFSETQ. The CDR3 sequence: CASSLAHSGGALDTQYF. The DNA of the CDR3 is TGCGCCAGCAGCTTGGCCCATAGCGGGGGGGCCCTAGATACGCAGTATTTT.

A single count supports this clone. The genes are TRBV4-1 and TRBJ2-1; 12 bases match TRBD2. The CDR3 sequence is 15 residues long. Germline V gives CDR1 MGHRA, CDR2 YSYEKL. V lost 10 bases, J lost 5 bases, and 9 bases stayed unmatched. The CDR3, as DNA: TGCGCCACCAAAACGACTAGCGGGAGTAACAATGAGCAGTTCTTC. It codes for CATKTTSGSNNEQFF.

This clone appeared a single time. The V and J genes are TRBV19 and TRBJ2-3, with D perhaps TRBD2 (6 bases). The germline V gene encodes CDR1 LNHDA and CDR2 SQIVND (reference sequence). Deletions cut 1 base from V and 2 bases from J, with 16 bases between. The CDR3 extends over 17 amino acids. The CDR3 coding sequence is TGTGCCAGTAGTATAGGAACAGGAGGGATCTACACAGATACGCAGTATTTT. This encodes CASSIGTGGIYTDTQYF.

V gene TRBV6-1 combines with J gene TRBJ2-2, with 7 bases identical to TRBD2. This CDR3 is built from 15 residues. Germline-derived CDR1 and CDR2 are MNHNS and SASEGT. With V trimmed by 2 bases and J by 8 bases, 8 bases remained unmatched. CDR3 protein: CASSEYPGLEGELFF. CDR3 DNA: TGTGCCAGCAGTGAATACCCCGGACTAGAGGGGGAGCTGTTTTTT.

The V gene is TRBV7-9, the J gene TRBJ1-1; D might be TRBD1 (5 bases). CDR1 is SEHNR and CDR2 is FQNEAQ in the germline V gene (reference sequence). This CDR3 contains 16 residues. Trimming removed 7 bases from V and 1 base from J, with 19 bases in between. The CDR3 loop is CASTRGSHQANTEAFF. Written as DNA, the CDR3 is TGTGCCAGCACACGGGGGTCGCATCAGGCGAACACTGAAGCTTTCTTT.

The genes are TRBV11-3 and TRBJ2-1; the match to TRBD2 covers 8 bases. With 5 bases clipped from V and 0 bases from J, the junction kept 6 bases outside the gene matches. This CDR3 spans 16 amino acids. Looked up from germline, CDR1 is SGHNT and CDR2 is YENEEA. This chain's CDR3 is CASSPGGGTSYNEQFF. CDR3 bases: TGTGCCAGCAGCCCAGGCGGGGGGACCTCCTACAATGAGCAGTTCTTC.

The V gene is TRBV6-5, the J gene TRBJ2-2; D might be TRBD2 (7 bases). The CDR3 sequence is 15 residues long. The V gene's germline CDR1 is MNHEY and CDR2 SVGAGI. Deletions cut 7 bases from V and 6 bases from J, with 18 bases between. The CDR3 region has the DNA TGTGCCAGCACCCGGGGGGCGGGGTTGTCCGGGGAGCTGTTTTTT. As protein: CASTRGAGLSGELFF.

The chain is built from TRBV9 and TRBJ1-5; 7 nucleotides line up with TRBD1. V trimming: 5 bases; J trimming: 5 bases; junction bases outside the gene matches: 4. CDR3 length: 13 residues. In germline, CDR1 is SGDLS, CDR2 YYNGEE. The chain's CDR3 is CASRITGDQPQHF. The DNA for the CDR3 is TGTGCCAGCAGGATCACAGGGGATCAGCCCCAGCATTTT.